The 18 T cell receptor beta chains given below trace back to one sample, sequenced in a study of T cell repertoires in aging, cancer and after chemotherapy. A mixed TRB-A/B primer pool amplified rearranged TRB by multiplex touch-down PCR. TCRdb re-called the multiplex PCR reads through MiXCR, storing one row per CDR3 protein. Of some 9,300 distinct CDR3 sequences listed, roughly two fifths are singletons. The template was genomic DNA from peripheral blood, not RNA. The sequenced sample consisted of blood. The source is a human donor in good health.

The gene calls are TRBV20-1 and TRBJ1-1, with D hard to call. CDR1 and CDR2 from the germline V gene are DFQATT and SNEGSKA (reference sequence). The V gene lost 6 bases and the J gene lost 5 bases, with 10 bases spanning the gap. This CDR3 spans 11 amino acids. CDR3 bases: TGCAGTGCGCTAGGGAGGACTGAAGCTTTCTTT. Translating gives CSALGRTEAFF.

Details on this clonotype: One junction end does not reproduce the germline sequence, and a read error may be involved. The J gene is TRBJ2-1, the V gene TRBV6-5, with D hard to call. Looked up from germline, CDR1 is MNHEY and CDR2 is SVGAGI. The CDR3 consists of 11 residues. CDR3: CASSYYYEQFF. The CDR3 coding sequence is TGTGCCAGCAGTTACTACTATGAGCAGTTCTTC.

This clonotype came up a few times. The V gene is TRBV12-3 or TRBV12-4, the J gene TRBJ1-5, with D perhaps TRBD1 (6 bases). V lost 8 bases, J lost 0 bases, and 14 bases lay in between. The CDR3 length is 15 residues. CDR3 in DNA: TGTGCCAGCCAAAAGGGGGGCCTTAGCAATCAGCCCCAGCATTTT. Translated, it gives CASQKGGLSNQPQHF.

The V and J genes are TRBV30 and TRBJ1-3; TRBD1 might be the D (5 bases). V shed 0 bases and J shed 11 bases, with 8 bases lying between them. CDR3 size: 11 residues. Germline V gives CDR1 GTSNPN, CDR2 SVGIG (reference sequence). The CDR3 bases are TGTGCCTGGAGTGTACGGGGACCCATATATTTT. Translated, it gives CAWSVRGPIYF.

The chain is built from TRBV24-1 and TRBJ2-2, with TRBD1 matching 7 bases. CDR3 size: 15 residues. Germline assignment: CDR1 KGHDR and CDR2 SFDVKD. V shed 11 bases and J 1 base; nucleotides not matched to a gene: 9. The CDR3 reads CASSGQDLNTGELFF. The CDR3 region has the DNA TGTGCCAGTAGTGGACAGGACCTGAACACCGGGGAGCTGTTTTTT.

The chain employs TRBV11-2 and TRBJ1-2, with D possibly being TRBD1 (5 bases). The CDR3 spans 15 residues. From germline, CDR1 is SGHAT and CDR2 FQNNGV. With 1 base removed from V and 6 bases from J, the gap between germline ends came to 15 bases. CDR3 in amino acids: CASSLVRRRAHGYTF. The CDR3 DNA sequence: TGTGCCAGCAGCTTAGTCCGGCGCAGGGCACATGGCTACACCTTC.

The chain couples TRBV12-3 or TRBV12-4 to TRBJ1-2; 8 nucleotides line up with TRBD1. Trimming cost V 6 bases and J 3 bases; bases outside gene matches: 9. The CDR3 runs 15 residues. CDR3 sequence reads: CASSTGLGQDYGYTF. CDR3 sequence (DNA): TGTGCCAGCAGCACCGGCCTGGGACAGGACTATGGCTACACCTTC.

The CDR3 spells CASSYSFRPNTGELFF. CDR3 DNA sequence: TGTGCCAGCAGTTACTCGTTTAGGCCGAACACCGGGGAGCTGTTTTTT. The genes are TRBV6-6 and TRBJ2-2; D gene uncertain. Germline loops: CDR1 MNHNY, CDR2 SVGAGI (reference sequence). CDR3 length equals 16 residues. V shed 0 bases and J shed 0 bases, with 8 bases lying between them.

This chain links TRBV6-4 with TRBJ2-1; no definite D call. The CDR3 runs to 13 residues. The V gene lost 5 bases and the J gene lost 6 bases, with 11 bases spanning the gap. From germline, CDR1 is MRHNA and CDR2 SNTAGT. The CDR3 loop reads CASSFPICNEQFF. DNA for the CDR3: TGTGCCAGCAGTTTCCCGATTTGCAATGAGCAGTTCTTC.

This clonotype was observed a handful of times. This chain connects TRBV4-1 to TRBJ2-7; possibly TRBD2 for D (5 bases). Trimming left V 4 bases short and J 0 bases short, with 16 bases between. The CDR3 is 16 residues long. Looked up from germline, CDR1 is MGHRA and CDR2 is YSYEKL. Here the CDR3 DNA reads TGCGCCAGCAGCCCTCACGCGGGCCAGATCTCCTACGAGCAGTACTTC. The encoded protein is CASSPHAGQISYEQYF.

This clonotype was seen more than once but under ten times. V and J are TRBV6-5 and TRBJ2-5, with a tentative D call TRBD2 (6 bases). Germline V gives CDR1 MNHEY, CDR2 SVGAGI. Trimming took 5 bases from V and 2 from J, leaving 15 bases between them. The CDR3 is 15 residues long. The CDR3 is CASSEVRGSQETQYF. The CDR3 DNA reads as TGTGCCAGCAGTGAAGTACGGGGGAGTCAAGAGACCCAGTACTTC.

The CDR3 bases are TGTGCCAGCAGCCGCGCCACGGAGGACCGGGGTAGCTCCTACAATGAGCAGTTCTTC. Translating it yields CASSRATEDRGSSYNEQFF. This sequence joins TRBV7-2 and TRBJ2-1; maybe TRBD2 (5 bases). The germline V gene has CDR1 SGHTA and CDR2 FQGNSA. The length of the CDR3 is 19 residues. V lost 5 bases, J lost 0 bases, and 23 bases lay in between.

The chain is built from TRBV19 and TRBJ2-4, with TRBD2 identical over 8 bases. V was clipped by 0 bases and J by 6 bases; unmatched bases: 4. The CDR3 is made up of 15 amino acids. The V gene's germline CDR1 is LNHDA and CDR2 SQIVND (reference sequence). CDR3 residues: CASSIDGTRGNIQYF. The CDR3 DNA follows: TGTGCCAGTAGTATAGACGGGACTAGGGGAAACATTCAGTACTTC.

The chain has TRBV6-1 and TRBJ1-1; no clear D gene. CDR3 length: 13 amino acids. V dropped 2 bases and J dropped 4 bases, with 8 bases sitting between them. Germline V gene sequence: CDR1 MNHNS, CDR2 SASEGT. The CDR3 protein is CASSEWGSTEAFF. The CDR3, as DNA: TGTGCCAGCAGTGAATGGGGAAGCACTGAAGCTTTCTTT.

The chain carries TRBV20-1 and TRBJ2-4; 7 bases agree with TRBD1. V lost 3 bases, J lost 4 bases, and 6 bases stayed unmatched. CDR3 length: 14 residues. CDR1 DFQATT and CDR2 SNEGSKA come from the germline V gene (reference sequence). CDR3 DNA sequence: TGCAGTGCTAGCCCTGGGACAGCAAAAAACATTCAGTACTTC. As protein: CSASPGTAKNIQYF.

The chain is built from TRBV19 and TRBJ1-5, with D unclear. The CDR3 contains 16 residues. Germline CDR1 LNHDA, CDR2 SQIVND (reference sequence). V shed 6 bases and J shed 5 bases, with 20 bases lying between them. The CDR3 DNA is TGTGCCAGTAGCCCAATAGGTCCTCTAGTGGATCAGCCCCAGCATTTT. As protein: CASSPIGPLVDQPQHF.

V and J are TRBV12-5 and TRBJ2-2; TRBD1 agrees at 7 bases. V dropped 1 base and J dropped 3; count of bases not matched to a gene: 2. This CDR3 comprises 15 residues. Germline CDR1 is LGHNT and CDR2 is FRNRAP. This chain's CDR3 is CASGLGTGDTGELFF. The CDR3 nucleotides are TGTGCTAGTGGTTTGGGAACAGGGGACACCGGGGAGCTGTTTTTT. The whole variable domain, remainder taken from reference TRBV12-5 and TRBJ2-2, is DARVTQTPRHKVTEMGQEVTMRCQPILGHNTVFWYRQTMMQGLELLAYFRNRAPLDDSGMPKDRFSAEMPDATLATLKIQPSEPRDSAVYFCASGLGTGDTGELFFGEGSRLTVL.

A few counts support this clonotype. This chain links TRBV6-1 with TRBJ1-2; 7 nucleotides agree with TRBD1. The V gene's germline CDR1 is MNHNS and CDR2 SASEGT. The junction had 5 bases not matched to a gene; V was cut back by 4 bases and J by 3 bases. The CDR3 runs 14 residues. CDR3 sequence reads: CASSAQGIDYGYTF. CDR3 coding DNA: TGTGCCAGCAGTGCACAGGGGATCGACTATGGCTACACCTTC.